This TCR beta chain is drawn from a study of T cell clonality in common variable immunodeficiency. Trimming took 5 bases from V and 3 from J, leaving 24 bases between them. CDR1 and CDR2 from the germline V gene are GTSNPN and SVGIG (reference sequence). CDR3 length: 17 residues. Sequencing input was equivalent genomic DNA from CVID and controls. Produced via immunoSEQ multiplex PCR; TCRdb's table is partial and in-frame only. This set yields more than 55,000 clones and no singletons; the top ten hold over 1.5%. This clone was recorded many times. Read data end 3 residues before the CDR3 end; the end is taken from the germline J gene.

This sequence was found in a person aged 18 to 70 in good health. Material for sequencing was peripheral blood mononuclear cells. The V call is TRBV30, the J call TRBJ2-3, with TRBD1 as a possible D gene (6 bases). CDR3 DNA (partial): TGTGCCTGGCGCCTGGCGGACAGCCAACATCGGACAGATACG. It translates to CAWRLADSQHRTDT. The whole CDR3 protein reads CAWRLADSQHRTDTQYF.